This TCR beta chain was profiled in a study of vaccination effects on CD4 cells after COVID-19. Of note for this clone: Its target is unknown.

Sequencing was performed with immunoSEQ multiplex PCR; in TCRdb, only in-frame clones are kept and a portion is missing. This sample carries about 22,000 clones, over 60% of them seen once, and the ten largest clones take about a tenth. Antigen-specific CD4+ T cells expanded by the ViraFEST assay with viral peptide pools were then sequenced. Isolating CD4+ T cells followed more than eight days of culture. Every participant took two doses of the BNT162b2 or mRNA-1273 vaccine. Germline V CDR1 and CDR2: SNHLY, FYNNEI. Trimming cost V 4 bases and J 1 base, with 7 bases left between them. The CDR3 has 13 residues.

The source is a human donor who received a COVID-19 vaccine. The sample here was CD4+ T cells from PBMCs cultured with HCoV-NL63 spike peptides, taken after COVID-19 vaccination. The chain has TRBV2 and TRBJ1-1, with D hard to call. CDR3 in amino acids: CASSVVENTEAFF. Here the CDR3 DNA reads TGTGCCAGCAGTGTGGTGGAGAACACTGAAGCTTTCTTT.